The 17 T cell receptor beta chains below all came from one sample that was sequenced in a study of cytomegalovirus exposure and HLA in healthy donors. Primers: 60 Vbeta forward and 13 Jbeta reverse. Using immunoSEQ multiplex PCR, the repertoire was profiled, and TCRdb retains in-frame clones only, with some absent. Of about 120,000 clones listed, 78% were seen once; the top ten hold around 3%. Input material: PBMCs. These receptors came from a woman aged 25 to 39 in good health and CMV-seropositive.

This clone was observed a few times. The V call is TRBV28, the J call TRBJ1-4; 9 nucleotides align to TRBD1. The CDR3 has 13 amino acids. The V segment lost 6 bases and the J segment 12 bases; nucleotides outside the gene matches: 8. The germline V gene has CDR1 MDHEN and CDR2 SYDVKM. CDR3 sequence (DNA): TGTGCCAGCAGGGAAACAGGGGGCCAGCAACTGTTTTTT. Its translation: CASRETGGQQLFF.

This chain joins TRBV9 and TRBJ1-5, with a possible D match to TRBD1 (5 bases). The CDR3 is made up of 15 amino acids. V lost 3 bases, J lost 3 bases, and 13 bases lay in between. Germline V gives CDR1 SGDLS, CDR2 YYNGEE. The CDR3 spells CASSASQGDNQPQHF. The CDR3, as DNA: TGTGCCAGCAGCGCCTCTCAGGGTGACAATCAGCCCCAGCATTTT.

This chain uses TRBV6-1 with TRBJ2-7; D gene uncertain. Germline CDR1 is MNHNS and CDR2 is SASEGT. CDR3 length equals 11 residues. The ends were cut back, 6 bases at V and 4 bases at J, with 7 bases in the middle. CDR3 coding DNA: TGTGCCAGCAGGGTTCGGTACGAGCAGTACTTC. Residues: CASRVRYEQYF.

The chain employs TRBV4-3 and TRBJ2-2; D may be TRBD1 (5 bases). V lost 1 base and J 6 bases, leaving 12 bases between the germline ends. The germline V gene has CDR1 LGHNA and CDR2 YSLEER. The CDR3 has 15 amino acids. DNA for the CDR3: TGCGCCAGCAGCCAAGGGGGCGGAAGGCCCGGGGAGCTGTTTTTT. Amino acid sequence: CASSQGGGRPGELFF.

The rearrangement links TRBV27 to TRBJ2-1; the match to TRBD1 covers 10 bases. CDR3 length: 15 amino acids. With 2 bases clipped from V and 7 bases from J, the junction kept 5 bases outside the gene matches. Per the germline V gene, CDR1 is MNHEY and CDR2 is SMNVEV (reference sequence). As DNA, the CDR3 is TGTGCCAGCAGTTTAATCGGACAGGGGGGAAATGAGCAGTTCTTC. Translated, it gives CASSLIGQGGNEQFF.

This clone was counted a single time. The rearrangement links TRBV5-5 to TRBJ1-3; D is uncertain. Per the germline V gene, CDR1 is SGHKS and CDR2 is YYEKEE (reference sequence). This CDR3 has 15 amino acids. Trimming took 0 bases from V and 0 from J, leaving 7 bases between them. The CDR3 protein is CASSLGPTSGNTIYF. Written as DNA, the CDR3 is TGTGCCAGCAGCTTGGGTCCTACCTCTGGAAACACCATATATTTT. The whole variable domain, remainder taken from reference TRBV5-5 and TRBJ1-3, is DAGVTQSPTHLIKTRGQQVTLRCSPISGHKSVSWYQQVLGQGPQFIFQYYEKEERGRGNFPDRFSARQFPNYSSELNVNALLLGDSALYLCASSLGPTSGNTIYFGEGSWLTVV.

The chain uses TRBV9 and TRBJ2-2; no clear D gene. The ends were cut back, 1 base at V and 4 bases at J, with 5 bases in the middle. This CDR3 spans 13 amino acids. The germline V gene encodes CDR1 SGDLS and CDR2 YYNGEE. As DNA, the CDR3 is TGTGCCAGCAGCGTACGGAGCACCGGGGAGCTGTTTTTT. Amino acids: CASSVRSTGELFF.

The chain couples TRBV11-2 to TRBJ2-3, with TRBD2 matching over 8 bases. The ends lost 2 bases at V and 2 bases at J; junction bases unmatched: 9. This CDR3 has 17 amino acids. Germline CDR1 reads SGHAT; CDR2 reads FQNNGV. The CDR3 DNA reads TGTGCCAGCAGCTTACCAACGGCGGGGGGCCTCACAGATACGCAGTATTTT. It encodes CASSLPTAGGLTDTQYF.

The chain carries TRBV18 and TRBJ2-1; 7 bases agree with TRBD2. CDR1 and CDR2 (germline): KGHSH, LQKENI. CDR3 length: 12 amino acids. V lost 3 bases and J lost 8; bases outside the gene matches: 1. CDR3: CASSPREDEQFF. CDR3 in DNA: TGTGCCAGCTCACCCCGGGAGGATGAGCAGTTCTTC.

The V gene is TRBV9, the J gene TRBJ1-3; a weak D match, TRBD1 (5 bases). Germline V gene data show CDR1 as SGDLS and CDR2 as YYNGEE. Between the trimmed V and J ends, which lost 0 bases and 2 bases, there was a span of 9 bases. The CDR3 runs to 15 residues. The CDR3 DNA reads TGTGCCAGCAGCGTAGCAGGGATAACTGGAAACACCATATATTTT. Protein: CASSVAGITGNTIYF.

This clone was counted a few times. This chain connects TRBV19 to TRBJ1-6, with TRBD1 matching 7 bases. Looked up from germline, CDR1 is LNHDA and CDR2 is SQIVND (reference sequence). CDR3 length: 19 residues. Germline trimming cut 5 bases from V and 0 bases from J; bases unmatched to any gene: 13. The CDR3 spells CASSSKPGQSRSYNSPLHF. In nucleotides, the CDR3 is TGTGCCAGTAGTTCCAAGCCGGGACAGTCCCGCTCCTATAATTCACCCCTCCACTTT.

This clone was counted a few times. This rearrangement joins TRBV2 to TRBJ1-6; no definite D call. V was pared by 3 bases and J by 9 bases, with 6 bases between. This CDR3 has 12 amino acids. Germline values: CDR1 SNHLY, CDR2 FYNNEI. This chain's CDR3 is CASSDYVSPLHF. DNA for the CDR3: TGTGCCAGCAGTGATTATGTTTCACCCCTCCACTTT.

J is TRBJ2-1 and V is TRBV2, with 8 bases fitting TRBD2. Germline V gene data show CDR1 as SNHLY and CDR2 as FYNNEI. The CDR3 is made up of 15 amino acids. J gave up 2 bases and V 6 bases, and 6 bases lay outside the gene matches. For the CDR3, the DNA is TGTGCCAGCAGAGAACCACTAGCGGCCTACAATGAGCAGTTCTTC. This codes for CASREPLAAYNEQFF. Drawing the rest from reference TRBV2 and TRBJ2-1, the complete variable domain is EPEVTQTPSHQVTQMGQEVILRCVPISNHLYFYWYRQILGQKVEFLVSFYNNEISEKSEIFDDQFSVERPDGSNFTLKIRSTKLEDSAMYFCASREPLAAYNEQFFGPGTRLTVL.

V usage is TRBV6-5 and J usage is TRBJ1-5, with 8 bases that match TRBD1. Germline V CDR1 and CDR2: MNHEY, SVGAGI. The V gene end was trimmed by 6 bases and the J gene end by 4 bases; junction bases not matched to a gene: 5. This CDR3 has 14 amino acids. Here the CDR3 DNA reads TGTGCCAGCAGGACGGGACAGGCAAATCAGCCCCAGCATTTT. Translation: CASRTGQANQPQHF.

The chain has TRBV18 and TRBJ2-5, with D possibly matching TRBD1 (6 bases). Deletions cut 8 bases from V and 5 bases from J, with 9 bases between. The CDR3 has 11 amino acids. Per germline, CDR1 KGHSH and CDR2 LQKENI. This CDR3 reads CASPGAETQYF. CDR3 coding DNA: TGTGCCAGCCCAGGGGCGGAGACCCAGTACTTC.

This clone was counted a few times. This chain connects TRBV4-2 to TRBJ2-3, with 7 bases that match TRBD2. Losses at the gene ends were 5 bases for V and 5 bases for J; bases not matched to a gene: 13. Germline assignment: CDR1 LGHNA and CDR2 YNFKEQ. The CDR3 loop spans 16 amino acids. CDR3 region: CASSSSRTGGGDTQYF. Written as DNA, the CDR3 is TGTGCCAGCAGCTCCTCCCGGACGGGAGGTGGAGATACGCAGTATTTT.

The chain joins TRBV5-4 to TRBJ2-1; 7 positions agree with TRBD1. Trimming at V came to 4 bases and at J to 5 bases, leaving 9 bases not matched to a gene. The CDR3 loop spans 15 amino acids. Per germline, CDR1 SGHNT and CDR2 YYREEE (reference sequence). CDR3 in DNA: TGTGCCAGCAGCCCTCACCTCACAGGGGACAATGAGCAGTTCTTC. This gives the protein CASSPHLTGDNEQFF.